This T cell receptor beta chain was captured in a study of CD8+CD57+ T cells in acquired aplastic anemia. For the study at large: CD4+ and CD8+ cells, once sorted, gave DNA averaging roughly 3 ug. Healthy donors yielded about 10.8 million CD4+ cell reads on average. Study-wide results and limits: Patients and controls shared twenty-nine CD8+ CDR3 sequences.

Germline V lookup: CDR1 SEHNR, CDR2 FQNEAQ (reference sequence). The CDR3 is 14 residues long. The V gene lost 4 bases and the J gene lost 3 bases, with 10 bases spanning the gap. Profiling of TCR beta VDJ combinations and CDR3 sequences used genomic DNA as template. MiXCR was run by TCRdb on the reads, yielding one entry per CDR3 protein. The sample shows tens of thousands of distinct CDR3 sequences, around 44% of them seen only once. A word on this clonotype: The antigen is unknown.

Sequencing input: sorted CD4+, CD8+, or CD8+CD57+ T cells (not recorded which) from PBMCs. The receptor's source is a human donor in good health, serving as a control. V is TRBV7-9 and J is TRBJ1-5, with D possibly matching TRBD1 (6 bases). This CDR3 is CASSSGQNNQPQHF. The CDR3 nucleotides are TGTGCCAGCAGCTCAGGACAGAACAATCAGCCCCAGCATTTT.